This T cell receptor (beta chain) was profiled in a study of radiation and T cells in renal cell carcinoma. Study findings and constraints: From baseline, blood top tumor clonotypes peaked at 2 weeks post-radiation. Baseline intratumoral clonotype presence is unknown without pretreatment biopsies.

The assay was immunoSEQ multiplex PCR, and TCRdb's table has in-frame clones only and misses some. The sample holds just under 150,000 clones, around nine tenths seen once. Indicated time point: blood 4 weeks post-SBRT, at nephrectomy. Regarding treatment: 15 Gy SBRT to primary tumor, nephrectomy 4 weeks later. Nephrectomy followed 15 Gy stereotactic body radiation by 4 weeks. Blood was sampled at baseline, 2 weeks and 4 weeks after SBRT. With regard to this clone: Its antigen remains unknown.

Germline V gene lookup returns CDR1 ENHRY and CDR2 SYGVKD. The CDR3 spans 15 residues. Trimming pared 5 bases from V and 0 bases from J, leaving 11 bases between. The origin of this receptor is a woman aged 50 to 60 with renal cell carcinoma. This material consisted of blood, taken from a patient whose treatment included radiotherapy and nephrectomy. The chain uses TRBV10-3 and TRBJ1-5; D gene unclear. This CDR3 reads CAISPASNSNQPQHF. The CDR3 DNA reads TGTGCCATCAGTCCAGCCAGCAATAGCAATCAGCCCCAGCATTTT.